These T cell receptor beta chains were read from a single sample in a study of shared clonotypes between healthy human individuals. Profiling relied on immunoSEQ multiplex PCR, and the TCRdb table lists in-frame clones only, not all of them. This table has approximately 1.5 million clones, just under 99% appearing once. Material: naive CD4+ T cells sorted from blood. These receptors were taken from a man aged 25-45 years in good health. CDR3s include the opening cysteine and the closing phenylalanine or tryptophan. D genes are given only for firm matches. Clone size is stated in some rows and not others, as once, few, many or a class when expanded.

12	once	TRBJ2-7	TRBV18	.	TGTGCCAGCTCCGTTCTACCCTACGAGCAGTACTTC	CASSVLPYEQYF
16	.	TRBJ2-3	TRBV9	TRBD1	TGTGCCAGCAGCAATACCCCAGGGGGCTCCACAGATACGCAGTATTTT	CASSNTPGGSTDTQYF
16	.	TRBJ2-5	TRBV6-5	TRBD1	TGTGCCAGCAGTTCTTTAACTCCAGGGGGCAAAGAGACCCAGTACTTC	CASSSLTPGGKETQYF
13	.	TRBJ1-5	TRBV30	TRBD1	TGTGCCTGGACCACAGGGGGCGAACAGCCCCAGCATTTT	CAWTTGGEQPQHF
15	.	TRBJ1-1	TRBV11-2	.	TGTGCCAGCAGCTTATGGTGGCAGGGAAACACTGAAGCTTTCTTT	CASSLWWQGNTEAFF
13	.	TRBJ1-1	TRBV11-2	.	TGTGCCAGCAGCCGAGACAGAAACACTGAAGCTTTCTTT	CASSRDRNTEAFF
15	once	TRBJ2-7	TRBV9	.	TGTGCCAGCAGCGTATCGAGGGAGACAACCTACGAGCAGTACTTC	CASSVSRETTYEQYF
14	.	TRBJ2-5	TRBV5-4	.	TGTGCCAGCAGCTCTACCGACATCAGGGAGACCCAGTACTTC	CASSSTDIRETQYF
13	.	TRBJ1-1	TRBV11-2	.	TGTGCCAGCAGCTTCATCCTGAACACTGAAGCTTTCTTT	CASSFILNTEAFF
17	.	TRBJ2-7	TRBV5-1	.	TGCGCCAGCAGCTTGGGGGCGGGACCGGGCGCTATTGGCGAGCAGTACTTC	CASSLGAGPGAIGEQYF
15	.	TRBJ2-7	TRBV5-6	.	TGTGCCAGCAGCTTGGGGCTAGAAGCTTCCTACGAGCAGTACTTC	CASSLGLEASYEQYF
16	.	TRBJ2-7	TRBV19	TRBD1	TGTGCCAGTAGAATTAATCCCGGGACAGGGGGCGCAAAGCAGTACTTC	CASRINPGTGGAKQYF
14	.	TRBJ1-3	TRBV7-2	TRBD1	TGTGCCAGCAGCTTAGAAGGACAGGCTGGCACCATATATTTT	CASSLEGQAGTIYF